This TCR beta chain is drawn from a study of T cell repertoires in aging, cancer and after chemotherapy (dated by TCRdb to about 2019). Context from the whole study: Donors were distributed across six age groups ranging from 30 or younger to 70 or older, with at least three individuals included per group. Alongside around 98 healthy donors serving as a reference group, the cohort included approximately 220 cancer patients, of whom more than 90 had hematological cancers and 120 to 130 had solid cancers. Paired pre- and post-chemotherapy samples in the hematological group came from chronic lymphocytic leukemia patients treated with fludarabine- or bendamustine-based regimens. Peripheral blood TCR beta repertoires from healthy donors and cancer patients were profiled to examine immunoaging and T cell reconstitution after chemotherapy. The full dataset contained several million TCR reads.

This clonotype was seen a handful of times. What antigen it recognizes has not been identified. Per-nucleotide qualities are absent, and no much larger clonotype sits a single base away. Using a mixed TRB-A/B primer pool, multiplex touch-down PCR amplified rearranged TRB sequences covering the V, D and J segments. Illumina adapters and sample indices were added to the amplicons in two consecutive PCR reactions performed with Phusion HS II polymerase. Amplicons were gel-purified using the NucleoSpin Gel and PCR Clean-up kit and were subsequently checked with Qubit and an Agilent 2100 Bioanalyzer. Sequencing of the libraries was done on an Illumina MiSeq with paired-end, single-indexed 600-cycle runs. As for how the authors treated the data: MiXCR versions 2.12 and 3.0.5 were used to process the TRB sequences. A clone was defined as each unique CDR3 nucleotide sequence, and only productive sequences supported by at least two reads were kept. The repertoire metrics were Shannon diversity, evenness, clonality (defined as one minus evenness), and alpha-parameterized diversity profiles covering alpha 0 to 5. The IGoR algorithm was used to compute generation probabilities of clones in paired pre- and post-chemotherapy samples. TCRdb took the public reads, trimmed them with fastp at Q25, ran MiXCR for clone calling and kept in-frame beta chains. Every entry covers one CDR3 protein and lists the most common genes and DNA from its rows. Here the V and J calls rest on TCRdb's processing, not on the authors' analysis. The sample contains about 5,000 distinct CDR3 sequences, around 20% of them found a single time. The top ten hold roughly 4.5% of the sample.

From a lookup of the germline V gene (reference sequence), CDR1 and CDR2 are DFQATT and SNEGSKA. From V the trimming removes 4 bases and from J it removes 9 bases, while the gene matches leave 6 bases of the junction unaccounted for. The CDR3 runs 15 residues from the cysteine to the phenylalanine. Here the CDR3 DNA is all that survives: 45 bases in frame from base 1. General conclusions and limits of the study: In both cancer cohorts, the median generation probability rose over the chemotherapy interval, which suggests that the repertoire was reconstituted through rebound thymic output. Untreated patients with hematological or solid cancers showed significantly lower blood TCR diversity and higher clonality than age-matched healthy donors. Lymphoid organ infiltration was present in hematological cancer patients, and this infiltration may itself impair thymic emigration or peripheral T cell expansion. In healthy donors, the drop in TCR diversity with age came mainly from a loss of richness, whereas in cancer patients a loss of evenness also played a part. The authors noted that the repertoire data do not allow conclusions about immunological memory after chemotherapy.

Instead of sorted cells or RNA, genomic DNA extracted from peripheral blood served as the source for amplifying TCR beta rearrangements. The chain joins TRBV20-1 to TRBJ2-1, and 16 junction bases match TRBD2. The source of this sequence is a human donor with a blood cancer. The specimen was blood. The DNA is TGCAGTGCTATTCCAGGGACTAGCGGGAGGGGTGAGCAGTTCTTC. Its amino acids are CSAIPGTSGRGEQFF.